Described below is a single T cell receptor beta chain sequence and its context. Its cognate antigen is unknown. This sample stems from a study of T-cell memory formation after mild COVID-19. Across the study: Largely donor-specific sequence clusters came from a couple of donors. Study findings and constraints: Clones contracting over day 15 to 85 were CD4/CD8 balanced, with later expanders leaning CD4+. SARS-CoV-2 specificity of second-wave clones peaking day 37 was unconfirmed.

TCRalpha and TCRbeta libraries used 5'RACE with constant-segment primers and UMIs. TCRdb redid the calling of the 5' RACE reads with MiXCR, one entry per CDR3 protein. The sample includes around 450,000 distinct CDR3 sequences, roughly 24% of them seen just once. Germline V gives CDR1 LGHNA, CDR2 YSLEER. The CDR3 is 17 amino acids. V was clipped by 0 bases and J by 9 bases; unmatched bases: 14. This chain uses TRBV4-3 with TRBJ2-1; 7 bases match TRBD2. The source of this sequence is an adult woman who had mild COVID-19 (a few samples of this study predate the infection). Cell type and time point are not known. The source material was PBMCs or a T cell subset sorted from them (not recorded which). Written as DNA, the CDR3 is TGCGCCAGCAGCCAAGATTCCCTAGCGGTACCCCTCAGTGAGCAGTTCTTC. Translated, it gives CASSQDSLAVPLSEQFF.